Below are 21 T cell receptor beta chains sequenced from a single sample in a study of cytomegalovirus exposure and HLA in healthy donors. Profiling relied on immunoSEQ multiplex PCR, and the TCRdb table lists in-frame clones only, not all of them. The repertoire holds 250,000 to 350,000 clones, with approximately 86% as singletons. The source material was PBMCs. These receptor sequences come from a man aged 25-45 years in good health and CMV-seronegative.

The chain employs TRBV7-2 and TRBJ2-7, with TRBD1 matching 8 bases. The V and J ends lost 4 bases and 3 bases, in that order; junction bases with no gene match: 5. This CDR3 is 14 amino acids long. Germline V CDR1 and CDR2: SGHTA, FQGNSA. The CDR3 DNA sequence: TGTGCCAGCAGCTCCCGGACAGGGAACTACGAGCAGTACTTC. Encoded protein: CASSSRTGNYEQYF.

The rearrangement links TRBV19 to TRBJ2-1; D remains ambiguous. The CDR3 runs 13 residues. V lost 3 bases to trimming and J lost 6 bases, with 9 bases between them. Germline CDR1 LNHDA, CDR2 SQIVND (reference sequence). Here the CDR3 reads CASSMVRVNEQFF. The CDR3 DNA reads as TGTGCCAGTAGTATGGTGCGCGTCAATGAGCAGTTCTTC. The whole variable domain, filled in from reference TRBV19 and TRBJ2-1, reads DGGITQSPKYLFRKEGQNVTLSCEQNLNHDAMYWYRQDPGQGLRLIYYSQIVNDFQKGDIAEGYSVSREKKESFPLTVTSAQKNPTAFYLCASSMVRVNEQFFGPGTRLTVL.

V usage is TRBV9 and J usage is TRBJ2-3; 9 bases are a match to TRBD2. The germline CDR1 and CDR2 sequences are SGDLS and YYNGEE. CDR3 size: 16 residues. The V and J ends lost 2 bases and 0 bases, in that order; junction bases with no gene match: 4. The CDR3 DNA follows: TGTGCCAGCAGCGTTATTAGCGGGGGTAGCACAGATACGCAGTATTTT. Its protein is CASSVISGGSTDTQYF.

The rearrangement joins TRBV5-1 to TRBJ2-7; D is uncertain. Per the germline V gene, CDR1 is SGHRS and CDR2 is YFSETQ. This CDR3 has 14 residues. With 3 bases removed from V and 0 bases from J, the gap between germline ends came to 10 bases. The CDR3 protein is CASSSPLGSYEQYF. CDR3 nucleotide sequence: TGCGCCAGCAGCTCCCCACTTGGCTCCTACGAGCAGTACTTC.

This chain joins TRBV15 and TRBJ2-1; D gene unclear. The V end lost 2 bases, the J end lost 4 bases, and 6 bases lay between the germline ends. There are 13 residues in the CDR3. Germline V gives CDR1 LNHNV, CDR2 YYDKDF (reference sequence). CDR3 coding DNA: TGTGCCACCAGCAGACCGCAGTACAATGAGCAGTTCTTC. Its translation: CATSRPQYNEQFF.

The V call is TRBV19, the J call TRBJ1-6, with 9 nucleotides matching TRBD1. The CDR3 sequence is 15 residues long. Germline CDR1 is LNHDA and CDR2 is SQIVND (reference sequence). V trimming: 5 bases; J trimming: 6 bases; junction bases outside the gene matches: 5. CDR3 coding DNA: TGTGCCAGTAGTTCGGGACAGGGAATTAATTCACCCCTCCACTTT. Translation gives CASSSGQGINSPLHF.

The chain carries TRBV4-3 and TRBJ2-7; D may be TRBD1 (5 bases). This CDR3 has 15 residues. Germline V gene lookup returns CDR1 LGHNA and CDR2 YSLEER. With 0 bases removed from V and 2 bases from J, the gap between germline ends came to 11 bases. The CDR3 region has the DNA TGCGCCAGCAGCCAAGATAGGGGCGCTCCCTACGAGCAGTACTTC. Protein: CASSQDRGAPYEQYF.

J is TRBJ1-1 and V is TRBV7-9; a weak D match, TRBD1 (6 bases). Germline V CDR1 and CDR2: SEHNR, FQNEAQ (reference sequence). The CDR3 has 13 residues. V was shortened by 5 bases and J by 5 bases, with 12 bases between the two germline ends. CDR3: CASSVNRETEAFF. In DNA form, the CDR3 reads TGTGCCAGCAGCGTAAACAGGGAAACTGAAGCTTTCTTT. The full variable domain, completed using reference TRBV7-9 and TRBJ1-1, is DTGVSQNPRHKITKRGQNVTFRCDPISEHNRLYWYRQTLGQGPEFLTYFQNEAQLEKSRLLSDRFSAERPKGSFSTLEIQRTEQGDSAMYLCASSVNRETEAFFGQGTRLTVV.

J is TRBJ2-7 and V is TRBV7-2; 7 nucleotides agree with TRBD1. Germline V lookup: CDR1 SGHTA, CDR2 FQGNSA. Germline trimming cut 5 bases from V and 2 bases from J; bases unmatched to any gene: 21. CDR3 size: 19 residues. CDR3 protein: CASSTPTPNDRARTYEQYF. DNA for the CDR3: TGTGCCAGCAGCACGCCGACCCCTAATGACAGGGCGCGGACCTACGAGCAGTACTTC.

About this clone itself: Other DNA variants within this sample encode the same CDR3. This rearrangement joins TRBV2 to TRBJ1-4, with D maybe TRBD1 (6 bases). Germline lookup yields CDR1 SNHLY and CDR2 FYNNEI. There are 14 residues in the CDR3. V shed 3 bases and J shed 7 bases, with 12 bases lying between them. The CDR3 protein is CASSDTGRGEKLFF. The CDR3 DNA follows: TGTGCCAGCAGTGATACAGGGAGGGGTGAAAAACTGTTTTTT. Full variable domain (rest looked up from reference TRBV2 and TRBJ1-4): EPEVTQTPSHQVTQMGQEVILRCVPISNHLYFYWYRQILGQKVEFLVSFYNNEISEKSEIFDDQFSVERPDGSNFTLKIRSTKLEDSAMYFCASSDTGRGEKLFFGSGTQLSVL.

The CDR3 sequence: CASSELWTDYNSPLHF. CDR3 in DNA: TGTGCCAGCAGTGAACTGTGGACAGATTATAATTCACCCCTCCACTTT. The rearrangement uses TRBV6-1 and TRBJ1-6; D is perhaps TRBD1 (6 bases). In germline, CDR1 is MNHNS, CDR2 SASEGT. The germline V and J ends were trimmed by 2 bases and 4 bases, with 12 bases remaining between them. CDR3 length equals 16 residues.

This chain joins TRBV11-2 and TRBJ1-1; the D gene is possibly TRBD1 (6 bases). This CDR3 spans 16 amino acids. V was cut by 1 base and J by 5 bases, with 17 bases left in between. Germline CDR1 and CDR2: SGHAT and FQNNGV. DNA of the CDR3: TGTGCCAGCAGCTTAGTGGCAGGGGTACGAAAAACTGAAGCTTTCTTT. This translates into CASSLVAGVRKTEAFF.

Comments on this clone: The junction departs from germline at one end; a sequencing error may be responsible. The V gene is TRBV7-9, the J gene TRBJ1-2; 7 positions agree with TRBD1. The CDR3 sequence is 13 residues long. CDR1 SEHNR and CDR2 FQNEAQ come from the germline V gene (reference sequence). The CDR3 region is CASSSSTDRAKVF. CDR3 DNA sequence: TGTGCCAGCAGCTCCTCAACCGACAGGGCCAAAGTCTTC.

The CDR3 region is CASSGEQGNQPQHF. For the CDR3, the DNA is TGTGCCAGTAGTGGGGAACAGGGGAATCAGCCCCAGCATTTT. V and J are TRBV19 and TRBJ1-5, with 7 positions matching TRBD1. V shed 5 bases and J 4 bases; nucleotides not matched to a gene: 5. Germline values: CDR1 LNHDA, CDR2 SQIVND (reference sequence). This CDR3 has 14 amino acids.

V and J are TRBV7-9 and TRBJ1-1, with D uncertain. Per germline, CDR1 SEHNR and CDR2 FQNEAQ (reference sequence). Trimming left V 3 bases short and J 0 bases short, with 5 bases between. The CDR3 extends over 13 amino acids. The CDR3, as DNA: TGTGCCAGCAGCTTTTCGGTGAACACTGAAGCTTTCTTT. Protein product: CASSFSVNTEAFF.

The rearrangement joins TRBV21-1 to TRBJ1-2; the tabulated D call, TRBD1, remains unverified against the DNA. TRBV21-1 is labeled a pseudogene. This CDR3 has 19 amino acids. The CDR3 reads CASSKGILDRGRGIYGYTF. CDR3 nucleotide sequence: TGTGCCAGCAGCAAAGGAATTTTAGACAGGGGGAGAGGTATCTATGGCTACACCTTC.

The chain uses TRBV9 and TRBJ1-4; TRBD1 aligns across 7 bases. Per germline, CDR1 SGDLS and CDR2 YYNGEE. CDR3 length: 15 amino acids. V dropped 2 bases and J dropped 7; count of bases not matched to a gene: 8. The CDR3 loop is CASSVGDRDGEKLFF. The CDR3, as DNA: TGTGCCAGCAGCGTTGGTGACAGGGACGGTGAAAAACTGTTTTTT.

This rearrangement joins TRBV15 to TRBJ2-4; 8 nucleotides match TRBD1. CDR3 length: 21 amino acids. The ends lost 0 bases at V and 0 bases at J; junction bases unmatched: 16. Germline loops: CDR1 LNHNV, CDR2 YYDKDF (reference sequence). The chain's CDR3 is CATSRDRTDRANVLAKNIQYF. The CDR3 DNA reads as TGTGCCACCAGCAGAGATCGTACGGACAGGGCGAATGTACTAGCCAAAAACATTCAGTACTTC.

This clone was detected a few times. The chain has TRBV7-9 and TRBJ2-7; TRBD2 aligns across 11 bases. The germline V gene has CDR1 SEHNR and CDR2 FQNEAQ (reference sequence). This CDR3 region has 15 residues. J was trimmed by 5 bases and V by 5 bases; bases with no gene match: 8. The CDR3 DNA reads TGTGCCAGCAGCCCACGACTAGCGGGGTTCCACGAGCAGTACTTC. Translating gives CASSPRLAGFHEQYF.

CDR3 DNA: TGTGCCTGGAGTAGCGGGGGGACCGGGGAGCTGTTTTTT. Translated: CAWSSGGTGELFF. The gene calls are TRBV30 and TRBJ2-2, with 9 bases fitting TRBD2. The CDR3 spans 13 residues. V dropped 2 bases and J dropped 5; count of bases not matched to a gene: 0. Germline V CDR1 and CDR2: GTSNPN, SVGIG (reference sequence).

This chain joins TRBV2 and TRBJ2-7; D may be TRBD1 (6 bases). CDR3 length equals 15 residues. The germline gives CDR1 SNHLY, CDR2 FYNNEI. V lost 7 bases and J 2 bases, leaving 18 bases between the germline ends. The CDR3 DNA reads TGTGCCAGCACCCCCCGGGACAAGACAGCCTACGAGCAGTACTTC. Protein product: CASTPRDKTAYEQYF.